These T cell receptor beta chains were read from a single sample in a study of T cells in localized non-small cell lung cancer. The repertoire was sequenced with immunoSEQ multiplex PCR; TCRdb's copy has only in-frame clones and lacks some. This table has 30,000 to 40,000 clones, roughly 88% appearing once. The sequences come from peripheral blood mononuclear cells, collected before any cancer treatment. These receptor sequences come from a male donor aged 60 or over with stage II lung adenocarcinoma. CDR3s leave out the opening cysteine and the closing phenylalanine or tryptophan. Fields, in order: J gene, CDR3 length, V gene, CDR3 protein.

>TRBJ2-5|14|TRBV5-4
ASSLRPSGKQETQY
>TRBJ2-1|13|TRBV5-4
ASSPGTSGSTEQF
>TRBJ2-1|18|TRBV12-5
ASGSNLRGLAGGRNNEQF
>TRBJ1-2|9|TRBV29-1
SVEKDYGYT
>TRBJ2-7|10|TRBV5-3
ARSLEGYEQY
>TRBJ1-2|10|TRBV7-9
ASRGVWPNYT
>TRBJ1-1|11|TRBV5-1
ASSLGSAGEAF
>TRBJ1-1|13|TRBV18
ASSPEAGLNTEAF
>TRBJ2-7|13|TRBV13
ASSSGGPSSYEQY
>TRBJ2-1|10|TRBV7-9
ASSLPGSEQF
>TRBJ2-5|10|TRBV5-6
ASSLDFETQY
>TRBJ2-1|16|TRBV15
ATSRERGGRPSYNEQF